A selection of T cell receptor beta chains follows, all from one sample in a study of regulatory T cells in long-lasting Graves disease. From the multiplex PCR reads, TCRdb called clonotypes with MiXCR, one entry per CDR3 protein. There are approximately 540,000 distinct CDR3 sequences in the sample; around 12% occur only once, and almost 9% lies in the top ten. These data were likewise used in another study, on T cells in Graves' hyperthyroidism and ophthalmopathy.

Here the sequenced sample was peripheral blood mononuclear cells (PBMCs), taken at new diagnosis, from a patient treated with antithyroid drugs. Receptors were obtained from a woman in her twenties or thirties with Graves disease. Both conserved end residues are part of each CDR3. D genes are given only for firm matches. A row's size may be missing; if present it is once, few, many or a size class.

abundance: many; j_gene: TRBJ1-2; d_gene: .; v_gene: TRBV20-1; CDR3aa: CSARDRDITRRDYGYTF; CDR3nt: TGCAGTGCTAGAGATAGGGACATCACAAGAAGGGACTATGGCTACACCTTC
abundance: many; j_gene: TRBJ1-1; d_gene: .; v_gene: TRBV5-1; CDR3aa: CASSWVGGSGTEAFF; CDR3nt: TGTGCCAGCAGCTGGGTTGGGGGGAGCGGTACTGAAGCTTTCTTT
abundance: .; j_gene: TRBJ2-3; d_gene: TRBD2; v_gene: TRBV5-1; CDR3aa: CASSWVLAGAADTQYF; CDR3nt: TGCGCCAGCAGCTGGGTCCTAGCGGGAGCGGCAGATACGCAGTATTTT
abundance: many; j_gene: TRBJ2-3; d_gene: TRBD1; v_gene: TRBV18; CDR3aa: CASSPRQGKADTQYF; CDR3nt: TGTGCCAGCTCACCAAGACAGGGGAAGGCAGATACGCAGTATTTT
abundance: many; j_gene: TRBJ2-5; d_gene: .; v_gene: TRBV7-9; CDR3aa: CASSLDTTRGQETQYF; CDR3nt: TGTGCCAGCAGCTTAGATACCACCCGGGGGCAAGAGACCCAGTACTTC
abundance: .; j_gene: TRBJ1-1; d_gene: .; v_gene: TRBV20-1; CDR3aa: CSARDPKSGTRGAEAFF; CDR3nt: TGCAGTGCTAGAGATCCTAAGTCGGGGACGCGCGGGGCTGAAGCTTTCTTT
abundance: many; j_gene: TRBJ2-1; d_gene: TRBD2; v_gene: TRBV9; CDR3aa: CASSVGVGTSGRDEQFF; CDR3nt: TGTGCCAGCAGCGTAGGGGTAGGGACTAGCGGTAGGGATGAGCAGTTCTTC
abundance: many; j_gene: TRBJ2-7; d_gene: .; v_gene: TRBV11-2; CDR3aa: CASGTQPVGEQYF; CDR3nt: TGTGCCAGCGGGACCCAACCGGTGGGGGAGCAGTACTTC
abundance: many; j_gene: TRBJ1-1; d_gene: TRBD1; v_gene: TRBV29-1; CDR3aa: CSVARQGTGKNRPMNTEAFF; CDR3nt: TGCAGCGTTGCCCGCCAGGGGACAGGGAAGAATAGGCCCATGAACACTGAAGCTTTCTTT
abundance: many; j_gene: TRBJ1-1; d_gene: TRBD1; v_gene: TRBV6-2/TRBV6-3; CDR3aa: CASSPVQGAAEAFF; CDR3nt: TGTGCCAGCAGTCCCGTACAGGGGGCAGCTGAAGCTTTCTTT
abundance: few; j_gene: TRBJ2-7; d_gene: TRBD1; v_gene: TRBV11-2; CDR3aa: CASSRDRAHEQYF; CDR3nt: TGTGCCAGCAGCCGGGACAGGGCTCACGAGCAGTACTTC
abundance: many; j_gene: TRBJ1-1; d_gene: .; v_gene: TRBV20-1; CDR3aa: CSAISGASRGTEAFF; CDR3nt: TGCAGTGCTATATCAGGGGCGTCGAGGGGCACTGAAGCTTTCTTT
abundance: many; j_gene: TRBJ1-2; d_gene: TRBD1; v_gene: TRBV6-2/TRBV6-3; CDR3aa: CASKGTGIRNGYTF; CDR3nt: TGTGCCAGCAAAGGGACAGGGATACGGAATGGCTACACCTTC
abundance: few; j_gene: TRBJ2-5; d_gene: TRBD2; v_gene: TRBV7-9; CDR3aa: CASSHNLAGGQETQYF; CDR3nt: TGTGCCAGCAGCCATAACCTAGCGGGAGGGCAAGAGACCCAGTACTTC
abundance: .; j_gene: TRBJ2-1; d_gene: TRBD2; v_gene: TRBV20-1; CDR3aa: CSAILAGGFDEQFF; CDR3nt: TGCAGTGCTATACTAGCGGGAGGTTTCGATGAGCAGTTCTTC
abundance: many; j_gene: TRBJ1-1; d_gene: .; v_gene: TRBV28; CDR3aa: CASSPSRQLTTFF; CDR3nt: TGTGCCAGCAGTCCCAGCCGACAGCTGACGACTTTCTTT
abundance: many; j_gene: TRBJ2-3; d_gene: .; v_gene: TRBV24-1; CDR3aa: CATSDTSTDTQYF; CDR3nt: TGTGCCACCAGTGATACAAGCACAGATACGCAGTATTTT
abundance: many; j_gene: TRBJ2-7; d_gene: TRBD1; v_gene: TRBV2; CDR3aa: CASSAGQGYAWQYF; CDR3nt: TGTGCCAGCAGCGCGGGACAGGGCTACGCCTGGCAGTACTTC
abundance: many; j_gene: TRBJ1-2; d_gene: .; v_gene: TRBV5-5; CDR3aa: CASSQDSDNYGYTF; CDR3nt: TGTGCCAGCAGCCAGGACAGCGATAACTATGGCTACACCTTC
abundance: many; j_gene: TRBJ2-1; d_gene: TRBD2; v_gene: TRBV4-3; CDR3aa: CASSQDLSGIEQFF; CDR3nt: TGCGCCAGCAGCCAAGATCTCAGCGGGATTGAGCAGTTCTTC
abundance: many; j_gene: TRBJ2-7; d_gene: .; v_gene: TRBV28; CDR3aa: CASRRGSPDEQYF; CDR3nt: TGTGCCAGCAGGCGAGGGTCTCCCGACGAGCAGTACTTC